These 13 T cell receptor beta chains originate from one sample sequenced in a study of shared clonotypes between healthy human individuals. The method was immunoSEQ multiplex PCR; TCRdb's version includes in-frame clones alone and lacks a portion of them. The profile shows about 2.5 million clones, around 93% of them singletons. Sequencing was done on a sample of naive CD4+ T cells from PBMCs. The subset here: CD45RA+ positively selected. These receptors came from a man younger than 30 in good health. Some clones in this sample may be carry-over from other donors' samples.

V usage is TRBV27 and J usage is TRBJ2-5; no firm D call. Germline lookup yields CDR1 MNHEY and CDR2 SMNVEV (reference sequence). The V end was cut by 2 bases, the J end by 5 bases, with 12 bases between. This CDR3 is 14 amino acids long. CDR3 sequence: CASSLGRRMETQYF. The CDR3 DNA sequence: TGTGCCAGCAGTTTAGGGCGCAGGATGGAGACCCAGTACTTC.

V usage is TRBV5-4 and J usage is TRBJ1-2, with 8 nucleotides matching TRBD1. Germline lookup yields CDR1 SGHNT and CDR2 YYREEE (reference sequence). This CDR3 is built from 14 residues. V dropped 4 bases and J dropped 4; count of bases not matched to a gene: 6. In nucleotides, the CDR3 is TGTGCCAGCAGCCCAGGGGGCTCTGGCTATGGCTACACCTTC. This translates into CASSPGGSGYGYTF.

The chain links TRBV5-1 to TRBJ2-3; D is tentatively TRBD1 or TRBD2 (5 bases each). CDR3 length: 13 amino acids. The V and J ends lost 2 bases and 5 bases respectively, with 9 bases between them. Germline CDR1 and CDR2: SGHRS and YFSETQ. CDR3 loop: CASSFRAGDTQYF. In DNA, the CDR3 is TGCGCCAGCAGCTTCAGGGCGGGAGATACGCAGTATTTT.

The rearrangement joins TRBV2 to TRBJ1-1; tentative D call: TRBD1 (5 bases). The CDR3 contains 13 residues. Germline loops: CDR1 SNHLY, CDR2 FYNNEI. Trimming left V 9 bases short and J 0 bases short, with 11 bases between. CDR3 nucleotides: TGTGCCAGGAGGGGCAGGGTGAACACTGAAGCTTTCTTT. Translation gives CARRGRVNTEAFF.

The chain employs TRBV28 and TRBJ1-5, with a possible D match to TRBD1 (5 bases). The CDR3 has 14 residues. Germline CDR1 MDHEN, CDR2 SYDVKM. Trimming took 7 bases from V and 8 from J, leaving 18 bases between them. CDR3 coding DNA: TGTGCCAGCACTTCCATACAGGCTTCTGAGCCCCAGCATTTT. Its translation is CASTSIQASEPQHF. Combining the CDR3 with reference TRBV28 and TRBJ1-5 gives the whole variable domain DVKVTQSSRYLVKRTGEKVFLECVQDMDHENMFWYRQDPGLGLRLIYFSYDVKMKEKGDIPEGYSVSREKKERFSLILESASTNQTSMYLCASTSIQASEPQHFGDGTRLSIL.

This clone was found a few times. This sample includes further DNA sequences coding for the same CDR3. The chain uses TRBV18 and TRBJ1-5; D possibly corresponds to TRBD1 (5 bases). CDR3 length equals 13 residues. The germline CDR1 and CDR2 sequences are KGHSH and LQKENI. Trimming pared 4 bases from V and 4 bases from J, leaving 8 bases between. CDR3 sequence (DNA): TGTGCCAGCTCACGTGAGGGGAATCAGCCCCAGCATTTT. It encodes CASSREGNQPQHF.

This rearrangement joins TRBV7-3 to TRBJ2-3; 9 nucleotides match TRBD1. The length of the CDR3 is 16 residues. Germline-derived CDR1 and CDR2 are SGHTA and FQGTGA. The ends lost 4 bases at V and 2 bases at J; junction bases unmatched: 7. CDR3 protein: CASSSGTGLNTDTQYF. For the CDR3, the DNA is TGTGCCAGCAGCTCCGGGACAGGGCTAAACACAGATACGCAGTATTTT.

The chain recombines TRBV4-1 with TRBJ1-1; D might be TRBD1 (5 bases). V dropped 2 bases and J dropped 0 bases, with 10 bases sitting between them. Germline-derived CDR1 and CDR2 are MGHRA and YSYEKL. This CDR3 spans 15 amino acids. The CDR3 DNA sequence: TGCGCCAGCAGCCAAAGGCCAGGGCTGAACACTGAAGCTTTCTTT. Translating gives CASSQRPGLNTEAFF.

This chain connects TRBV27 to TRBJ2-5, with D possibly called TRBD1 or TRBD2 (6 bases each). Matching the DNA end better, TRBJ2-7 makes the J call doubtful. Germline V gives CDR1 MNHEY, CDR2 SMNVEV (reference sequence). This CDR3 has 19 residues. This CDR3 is CASSLQSGQGLAGPYEQYF. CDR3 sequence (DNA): TGTGCCAGCAGTCTGCAATCTGGCCAGGGGCTGGCGGGACCCTACGAGCAGTACTTC.

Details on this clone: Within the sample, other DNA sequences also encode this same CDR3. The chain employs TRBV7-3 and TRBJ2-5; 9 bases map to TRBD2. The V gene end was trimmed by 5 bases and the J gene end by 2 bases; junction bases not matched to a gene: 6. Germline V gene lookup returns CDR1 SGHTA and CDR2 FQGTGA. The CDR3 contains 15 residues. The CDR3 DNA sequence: TGTGCCAGCAGCCCCGGGACTAGCCGTCAAGAGACCCAGTACTTC. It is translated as CASSPGTSRQETQYF.

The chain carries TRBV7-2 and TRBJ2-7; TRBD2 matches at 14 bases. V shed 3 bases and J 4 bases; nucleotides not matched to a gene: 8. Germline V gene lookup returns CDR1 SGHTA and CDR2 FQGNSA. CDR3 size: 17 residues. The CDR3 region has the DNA TGTGCCAGCAGCTTGCGACTAGCGGGAGGGCCTTTTTACGAGCAGTACTTC. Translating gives CASSLRLAGGPFYEQYF. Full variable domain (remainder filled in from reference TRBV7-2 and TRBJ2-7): GAGVSQSPSNKVTEKGKDVELRCDPISGHTALYWYRQSLGQGLEFLIYFQGNSAPDKSGLPSDRFSAERTGGSVSTLTIQRTQQEDSAVYLCASSLRLAGGPFYEQYFGPGTRLTVT.

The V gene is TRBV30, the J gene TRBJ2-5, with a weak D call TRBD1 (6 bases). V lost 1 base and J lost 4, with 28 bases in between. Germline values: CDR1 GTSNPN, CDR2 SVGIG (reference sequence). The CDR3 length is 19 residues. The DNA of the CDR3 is TGTGCCTGGAGTGCTTTCCCCCCCTCTTTACCGGGACATAGAGAGACCCAGTACTTC. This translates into CAWSAFPPSLPGHRETQYF.

The CDR3 region is CASSSDRDEQYF. CDR3 coding DNA: TGTGCCAGCAGCTCGGACAGGGACGAGCAGTACTTC. This chain links TRBV13 with TRBJ2-7, with 8 bases lining up with TRBD1. The CDR3 totals 12 residues. The V segment lost 4 bases and the J segment 5 bases; nucleotides outside the gene matches: 1. The germline gives CDR1 PRHDT, CDR2 FYEKMQ (reference sequence).